This T cell receptor (beta chain) was found in a study of tumor-infiltrating lymphocytes in primary liver carcinoma. Researchers generated TCR beta cDNA from roughly 520 ng of total RNA, relying on a constant-region primer. Sequencing libraries for TCR beta derived from three nested multiplex PCR rounds that used slightly modified ARM-PCR. TCRdb reprocessed the multiplex PCR reads with MiXCR, giving one entry per CDR3 protein. The profile covers around 100,000 distinct CDR3 sequences, with over 55% appearing a single time and around 9.1% taken by the ten largest. This clonotype was seen ten or more times. The antigen remains undetermined. General study findings and limits: The proportion of top clones found throughout all five tumor regions was only about 7.5-24%. Tumor region pairs showed greater overlap than either tumor-adjacent or tumor-blood pairs did.

The source material, 20-30 mg of unsorted bulk tissue, was used to co-extract RNA and DNA. The patients presented with primary liver carcinoma, which was managed through surgical resection. The sample comprised liver tumor tissue from sampling region 5. Subset in this sample: tumor region T5, tumor centre. The receptor was isolated from a woman aged 55 to 70 with primary liver carcinoma and hepatitis B virus infection.

CDR3 coding DNA: TGTGCCAGCAGTGGGACAGGGGGCGGCGGGGAGCTGTTTTTT. Protein: CASSGTGGGGELFF. The chain uses TRBV6-5 and TRBJ2-2; 12 nucleotides align to TRBD1. The CDR3 has 14 amino acids. Germline V gene data show CDR1 as MNHEY and CDR2 as SVGAGI. V dropped 5 bases and J dropped 7; count of bases not matched to a gene: 2.